Listed below are T cell receptor beta chains from one sample, sequenced in a study of identical twins. TCRdb re-analysed the 5' RACE reads in MiXCR, keeping a single row per CDR3 protein. Of roughly 700,000 distinct CDR3 sequences listed, 8.5% to 9.5% are singletons. These sequences were also reported in another study, on yellow fever vaccine responses in identical twins.

Sequenced material: PBMCs. The receptor source for this set is a woman under 30 in good health. Both conserved end residues are part of each CDR3. Each record gives: clone size, V gene, J gene, D gene, CDR3 protein, CDR3 DNA. The D gene is left open where the match is weak. Clone size is not always given. Where it is, it says once, few, many or a class for expanded clones.

clone_size: few
v_call: TRBV28
j_call: TRBJ1-5
d_call: NA
cdr3_aa: CASSLSGLLEGNQPQHF
cdr3_nt: TGTGCCAGCAGTTTATCGGGGCTACTCGAGGGTAATCAGCCCCAGCATTTT

clone_size: NA
v_call: TRBV6-1
j_call: TRBJ2-6
d_call: TRBD1
cdr3_aa: CASSVTGTGALPGANVLTF
cdr3_nt: TGTGCCAGCAGTGTTACCGGGACAGGGGCCCTCCCTGGGGCCAACGTCCTGACTTTC

clone_size: NA
v_call: TRBV6-5
j_call: TRBJ2-3
d_call: NA
cdr3_aa: CAVVGSDTQYF
cdr3_nt: TGTGCCGTTGTGGGGAGCGATACGCAGTATTTT

clone_size: NA
v_call: TRBV7-3
j_call: TRBJ2-3
d_call: TRBD2
cdr3_aa: CASSSGIGGGTDTQYF
cdr3_nt: TGTGCCAGCAGCTCAGGGATTGGCGGGGGGACAGATACGCAGTATTTT

clone_size: few
v_call: TRBV6-1
j_call: TRBJ1-2
d_call: NA
cdr3_aa: CASKLGGTGYTF
cdr3_nt: TGTGCCAGCAAGCTCGGGGGAACGGGCTACACCTTC

clone_size: few
v_call: TRBV5-1
j_call: TRBJ2-5
d_call: NA
cdr3_aa: CASSLLSVSHGETQYF
cdr3_nt: TGCGCCAGCAGCTTGTTGAGCGTATCCCACGGGGAGACCCAGTACTTC

clone_size: few
v_call: TRBV20-1
j_call: TRBJ2-7
d_call: NA
cdr3_aa: CSVIDHEQYF
cdr3_nt: TGCAGTGTCATAGACCACGAGCAGTACTTC

clone_size: few
v_call: TRBV2
j_call: TRBJ2-3
d_call: TRBD2
cdr3_aa: CASIGTSGRGSSTDTQYF
cdr3_nt: TGTGCCAGCATTGGGACTAGCGGGAGGGGATCTAGCACAGATACGCAGTATTTT

clone_size: many
v_call: TRBV2
j_call: TRBJ2-3
d_call: NA
cdr3_aa: CASRGESTQYF
cdr3_nt: TGTGCCAGCAGGGGTGAAAGTACGCAGTATTTT

clone_size: NA
v_call: TRBV2
j_call: TRBJ2-3
d_call: TRBD2
cdr3_aa: CASSGLAGAWDTQYF
cdr3_nt: TGTGCCAGCAGCGGACTAGCGGGGGCATGGGATACGCAGTATTTT

clone_size: few
v_call: TRBV12-3/TRBV12-4
j_call: TRBJ2-1
d_call: TRBD2
cdr3_aa: CASSLRGRTTSGSLGTYNEQFF
cdr3_nt: TGTGCCAGCAGTTTAAGGGGGCGGACGACTAGCGGGAGTTTGGGGACCTACAATGAGCAGTTCTTC

clone_size: NA
v_call: TRBV7-8
j_call: TRBJ1-4
d_call: NA
cdr3_aa: CASSKDGSTNEKLFF
cdr3_nt: TGTGCCAGCAGCAAGGACGGTTCAACTAATGAAAAACTGTTTTTT

clone_size: NA
v_call: TRBV7-2
j_call: TRBJ2-1
d_call: NA
cdr3_aa: CASSLGGKNNEQFF
cdr3_nt: TGTGCCAGCAGCTTAGGTGGGAAAAACAATGAGCAGTTCTTC

clone_size: few
v_call: TRBV6-2/TRBV6-3
j_call: TRBJ1-2
d_call: NA
cdr3_aa: CASSYSIPLQEGGNYGYTF
cdr3_nt: TGTGCCAGCAGTTACTCGATTCCGCTCCAGGAGGGAGGGAACTATGGCTACACCTTC

clone_size: NA
v_call: TRBV27
j_call: TRBJ1-2
d_call: NA
cdr3_aa: CASSHPGQIYGYTF
cdr3_nt: TGTGCCAGCAGTCACCCCGGACAGATCTATGGCTACACCTTC

clone_size: NA
v_call: TRBV5-6
j_call: TRBJ2-5
d_call: NA
cdr3_aa: CASSRGGSLSHF
cdr3_nt: TGTGCCAGCAGCCGCGGTGGGTCCCTATCCCACTTC

clone_size: few
v_call: TRBV6-1
j_call: TRBJ2-3
d_call: TRBD1
cdr3_aa: CASRRRDRGFSSTDTQYF
cdr3_nt: TGTGCCAGCAGGCGCCGGGACAGGGGGTTTAGTAGCACAGATACGCAGTATTTT

clone_size: few
v_call: TRBV3-1
j_call: TRBJ2-1
d_call: TRBD2
cdr3_aa: CASCPRHGTSGRNEQFF
cdr3_nt: TGTGCCTCCTGCCCGCGGCACGGGACTAGCGGGAGAAATGAGCAGTTCTTC